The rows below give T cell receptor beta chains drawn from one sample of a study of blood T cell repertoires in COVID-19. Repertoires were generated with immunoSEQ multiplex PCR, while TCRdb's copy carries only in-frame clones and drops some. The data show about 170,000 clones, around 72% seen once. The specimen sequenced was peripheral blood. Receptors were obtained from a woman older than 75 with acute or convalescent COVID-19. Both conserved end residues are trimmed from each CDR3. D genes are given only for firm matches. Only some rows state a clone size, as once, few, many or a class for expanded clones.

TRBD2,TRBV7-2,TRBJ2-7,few,ASSLGSGGLYEQY
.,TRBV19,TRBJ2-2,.,ASSMRQPTGELF
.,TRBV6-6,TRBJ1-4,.,ASTDGEKLF
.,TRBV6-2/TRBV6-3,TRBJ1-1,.,ASSYGVRGTEANTEAF
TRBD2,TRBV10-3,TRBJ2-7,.,AISEFVAGGHEQY
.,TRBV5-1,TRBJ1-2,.,ASSLSGDGYT
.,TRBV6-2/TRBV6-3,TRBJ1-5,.,ASSYGGGPLGQPQH
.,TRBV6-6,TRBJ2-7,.,ASSPLESSEPPLRQYEQY
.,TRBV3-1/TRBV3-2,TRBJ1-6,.,ASSQRTDSLNNSPLH
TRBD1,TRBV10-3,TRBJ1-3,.,AISEVDREGNTIY
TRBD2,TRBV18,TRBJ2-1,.,ASSPQRVWREVNEQF
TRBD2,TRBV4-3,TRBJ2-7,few,ASSQQVGRLAGVVQY
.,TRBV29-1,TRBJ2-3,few,SVERVSTDTQY
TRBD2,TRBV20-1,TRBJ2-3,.,SAGRDTQY
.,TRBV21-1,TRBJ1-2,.,ASRNSGGKIYGYT
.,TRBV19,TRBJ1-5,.,ASSIGSATGVQPQH
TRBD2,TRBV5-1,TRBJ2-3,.,ASSSLAGGPTDTQY
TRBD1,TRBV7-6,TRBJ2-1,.,ASSLVGQGDNEQF
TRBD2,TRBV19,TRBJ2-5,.,ASSKRLAGEETQY
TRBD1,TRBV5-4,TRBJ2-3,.,ASSFSSGTGEDTQY
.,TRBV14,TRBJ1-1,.,ASSLGAGNTEAF
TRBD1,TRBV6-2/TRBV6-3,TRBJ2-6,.,ASSYWDSFSGANVLT
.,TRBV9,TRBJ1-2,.,ASSVGVGDGYT
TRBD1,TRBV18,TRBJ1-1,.,ASSPDRDRLEAF
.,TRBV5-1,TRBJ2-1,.,ASSPGQNNEQF
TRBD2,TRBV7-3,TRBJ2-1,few,ASSLWAGEGYNEQF
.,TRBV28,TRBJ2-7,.,ASSLGGQSNYEQY
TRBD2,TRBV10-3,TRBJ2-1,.,AITRGSGFNEQF
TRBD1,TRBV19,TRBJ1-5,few,ASSYQGEQPQH
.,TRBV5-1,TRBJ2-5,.,ASSRGIAETQY
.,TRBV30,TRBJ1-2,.,AWSVSIGYT
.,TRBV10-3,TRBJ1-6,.,AISPIIRDSPLH
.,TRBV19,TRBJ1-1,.,ASSIVSSPGGVEAF
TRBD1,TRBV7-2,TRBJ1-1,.,ASRQQGTEAF
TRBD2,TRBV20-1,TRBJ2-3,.,SASSGSFRDTQY
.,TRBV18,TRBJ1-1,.,ASSPLIRTGMNTEAF
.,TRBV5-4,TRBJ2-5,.,ASSLEDSDETQY
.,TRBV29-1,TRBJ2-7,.,SVVEDYFYEQY
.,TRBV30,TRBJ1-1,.,AWSLSRTGPDTEAF
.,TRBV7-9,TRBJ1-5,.,ASSLGGREDQPQH
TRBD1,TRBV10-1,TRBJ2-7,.,ASSVDRGSEQY
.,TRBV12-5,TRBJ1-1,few,ASGFGGGTEAF
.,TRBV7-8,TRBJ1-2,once,ASSRDIAYGYT
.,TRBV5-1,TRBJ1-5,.,ASSWAGASNQPQH
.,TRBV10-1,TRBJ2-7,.,ASSESLGGEQY
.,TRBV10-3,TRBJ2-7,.,AIELGSGSYEQY
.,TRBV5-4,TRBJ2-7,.,ASSLAIPEEGYEQY
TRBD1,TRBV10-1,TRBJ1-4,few,ASIGKDREENEKLF
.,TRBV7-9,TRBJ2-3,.,ASSRGTGTQY
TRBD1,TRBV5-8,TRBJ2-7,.,ASSSGTGSHEQY